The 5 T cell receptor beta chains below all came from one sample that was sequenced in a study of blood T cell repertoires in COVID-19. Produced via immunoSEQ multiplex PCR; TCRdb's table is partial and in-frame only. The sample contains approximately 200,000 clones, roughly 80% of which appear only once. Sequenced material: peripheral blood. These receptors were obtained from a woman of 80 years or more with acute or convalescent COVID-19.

The CDR3 loop is CASSLGLAQAGQKLFF. In DNA, the CDR3 is TGCGCCAGCAGCTTGGGTTTAGCGCAGGCTGGGCAAAAACTGTTTTTT. V usage is TRBV5-1 and J usage is TRBJ1-4; D not certain. V was clipped by 0 bases and J by 9 bases, with 18 bases between them. The CDR3 sequence is 16 residues long. The germline V gene encodes CDR1 SGHRS and CDR2 YFSETQ.

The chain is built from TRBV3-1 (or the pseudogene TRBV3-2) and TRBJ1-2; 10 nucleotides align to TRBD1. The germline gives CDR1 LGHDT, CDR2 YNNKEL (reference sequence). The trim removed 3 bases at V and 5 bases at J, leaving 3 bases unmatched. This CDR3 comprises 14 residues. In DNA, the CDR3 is TGTGCCAGCAGCCAGGGGACAGGGGAGTATGGCTACACCTTC. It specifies CASSQGTGEYGYTF.

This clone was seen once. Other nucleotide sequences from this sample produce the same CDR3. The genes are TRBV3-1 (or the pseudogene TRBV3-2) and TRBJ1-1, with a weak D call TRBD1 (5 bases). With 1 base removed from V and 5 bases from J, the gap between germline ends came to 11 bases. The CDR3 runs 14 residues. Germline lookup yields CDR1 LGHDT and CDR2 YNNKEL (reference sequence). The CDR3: CASSQVHRGTEAFF. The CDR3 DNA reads TGTGCCAGCAGCCAAGTCCATCGGGGGACTGAAGCTTTCTTT.

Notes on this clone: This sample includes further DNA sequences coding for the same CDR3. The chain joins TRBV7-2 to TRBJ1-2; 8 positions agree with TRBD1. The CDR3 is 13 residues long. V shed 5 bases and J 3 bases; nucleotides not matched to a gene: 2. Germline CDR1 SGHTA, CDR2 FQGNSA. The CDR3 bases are TGTGCCAGCAGCCCACAGGGGGACTATGGCTACACCTTC. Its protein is CASSPQGDYGYTF.

Here the CDR3 DNA reads TGTGCCAGCAGTACGCCTCAGGGGAATAATGGCTACACCTTC. Its translation is CASSTPQGNNGYTF. This chain joins TRBV28 and TRBJ1-2, with D perhaps matching TRBD1 (6 bases). This CDR3 comprises 14 residues. The V end was cut by 5 bases, the J end by 6 bases, with 16 bases between. Looked up from germline, CDR1 is MDHEN and CDR2 is SYDVKM.